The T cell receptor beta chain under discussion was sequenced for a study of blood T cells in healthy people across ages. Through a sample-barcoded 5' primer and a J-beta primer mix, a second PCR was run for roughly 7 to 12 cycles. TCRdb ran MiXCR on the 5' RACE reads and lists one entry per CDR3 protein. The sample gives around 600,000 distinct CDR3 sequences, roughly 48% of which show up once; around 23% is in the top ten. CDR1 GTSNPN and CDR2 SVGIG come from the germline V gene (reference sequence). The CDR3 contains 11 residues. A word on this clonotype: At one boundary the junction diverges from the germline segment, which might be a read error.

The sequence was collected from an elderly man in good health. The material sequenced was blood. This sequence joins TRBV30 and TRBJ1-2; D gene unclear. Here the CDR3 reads CAGSDGAGYTF. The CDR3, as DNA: TGTGCCGGGAGTGATGGAGCTGGCTACACCTTC.